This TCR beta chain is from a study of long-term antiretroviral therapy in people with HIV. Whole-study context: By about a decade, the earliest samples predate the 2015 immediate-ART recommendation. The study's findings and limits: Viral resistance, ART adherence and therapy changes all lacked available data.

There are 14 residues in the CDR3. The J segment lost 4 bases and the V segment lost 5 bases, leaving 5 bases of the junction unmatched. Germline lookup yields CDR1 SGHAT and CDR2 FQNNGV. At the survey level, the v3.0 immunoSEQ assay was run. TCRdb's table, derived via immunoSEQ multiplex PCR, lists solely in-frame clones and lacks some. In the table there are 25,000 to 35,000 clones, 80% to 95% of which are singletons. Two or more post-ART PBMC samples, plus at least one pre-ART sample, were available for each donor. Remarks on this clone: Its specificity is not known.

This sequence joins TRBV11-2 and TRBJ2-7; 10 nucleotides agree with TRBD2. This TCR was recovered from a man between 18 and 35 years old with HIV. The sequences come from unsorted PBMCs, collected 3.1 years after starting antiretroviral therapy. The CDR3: CASSPPGLAYEQYF. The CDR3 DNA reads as TGTGCCAGCAGCCCCCCGGGACTAGCGTACGAGCAGTACTTC. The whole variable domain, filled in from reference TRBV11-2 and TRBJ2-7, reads EAGVAQSPRYKIIEKRQSVAFWCNPISGHATLYWYQQILGQGPKLLIQFQNNGVVDDSQLPKDRFSAERLKGVDSTLKIQPAKLEDSAVYLCASSPPGLAYEQYFGPGTRLTVT.